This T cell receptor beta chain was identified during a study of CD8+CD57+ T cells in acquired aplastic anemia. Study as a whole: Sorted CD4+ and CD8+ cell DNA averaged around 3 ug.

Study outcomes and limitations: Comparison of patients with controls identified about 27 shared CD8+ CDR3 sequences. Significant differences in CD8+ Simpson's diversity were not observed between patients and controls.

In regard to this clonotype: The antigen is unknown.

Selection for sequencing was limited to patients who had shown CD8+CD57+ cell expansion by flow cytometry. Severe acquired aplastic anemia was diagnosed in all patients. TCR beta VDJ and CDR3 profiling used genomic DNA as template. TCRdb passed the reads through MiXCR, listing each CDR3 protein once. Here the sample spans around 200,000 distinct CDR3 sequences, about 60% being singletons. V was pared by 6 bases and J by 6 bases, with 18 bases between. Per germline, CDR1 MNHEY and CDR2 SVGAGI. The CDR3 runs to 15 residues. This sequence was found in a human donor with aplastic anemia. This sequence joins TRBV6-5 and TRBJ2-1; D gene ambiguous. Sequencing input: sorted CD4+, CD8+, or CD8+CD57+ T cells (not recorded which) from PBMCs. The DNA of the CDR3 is TGTGCCAGCAGCCCACGGAGTACATGGGGCAATGAGCAGTTCTTC. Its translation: CASSPRSTWGNEQFF.